A selection of T cell receptor beta chains follows, all from one sample in a study of TIL therapy for anti-PD-1-resistant metastatic lung cancer. Profiling relied on immunoSEQ multiplex PCR, and the TCRdb table lists in-frame clones only, not all of them. The data show just over 45,000 clones, approximately 79% seen once. Sequenced here: blood, sampled at baseline. The receptors here all came from a man in his 70s with non-small cell lung cancer. CDR3s include the opening cysteine and the closing phenylalanine or tryptophan. A D gene is named only where the DNA matches it firmly. Rows give clone size only sometimes, using once, few, many, or a class for an expanded clone.

v_call: TRBV6-1; clone_size: .; d_call: .; j_call: TRBJ2-2; cdr3_nt: TGTGCCAGCAGGCTCGCTAGTGCCGGGGAGCTGTTTTTT; cdr3_aa: CASRLASAGELFF
v_call: TRBV7-9; clone_size: .; d_call: .; j_call: TRBJ2-7; cdr3_nt: TGTGCCAGCAGCTTAGAGGGTACCTACGAGCAGTACTTC; cdr3_aa: CASSLEGTYEQYF
v_call: TRBV5-1; clone_size: .; d_call: .; j_call: TRBJ1-1; cdr3_nt: TGCGCCAGCAGCTCGACGGGGATCTCTGAAGCTTTCTTT; cdr3_aa: CASSSTGISEAFF
v_call: TRBV7-7; clone_size: .; d_call: TRBD2; j_call: TRBJ2-5; cdr3_nt: TGTGCTAGCAGCGTAGGACTAGCGGGACAGCAAGAGACCCAGTACTTC; cdr3_aa: CASSVGLAGQQETQYF
v_call: TRBV9; clone_size: .; d_call: .; j_call: TRBJ1-2; cdr3_nt: TGTGCCAGCAGCGTAGGAGACAACAGGTATCGCTATGGCTACACCTTC; cdr3_aa: CASSVGDNRYRYGYTF
v_call: TRBV2; clone_size: .; d_call: TRBD2; j_call: TRBJ2-5; cdr3_nt: TGTGCCAGCAGTGAAGGGGGAGCGGGAGGTCAAGAGACCCAGTACTTC; cdr3_aa: CASSEGGAGGQETQYF
v_call: TRBV28; clone_size: .; d_call: TRBD1; j_call: TRBJ1-5; cdr3_nt: TGTGCCAGCAGTGCGTACAGGGGGGGTCAGCCCCAGCATTTT; cdr3_aa: CASSAYRGGQPQHF
v_call: TRBV28; clone_size: once; d_call: .; j_call: TRBJ1-2; cdr3_nt: TGTGCCAGCAGTTTCGGCAGGACCTATGGCTACACCTTC; cdr3_aa: CASSFGRTYGYTF
v_call: TRBV7-2; clone_size: .; d_call: TRBD2; j_call: TRBJ2-3; cdr3_nt: TGTGCCAGCACTTTAACTCGCGGGAGGTCAGATACGCAGTATTTT; cdr3_aa: CASTLTRGRSDTQYF
v_call: TRBV19; clone_size: .; d_call: TRBD2; j_call: TRBJ2-7; cdr3_nt: TGTGCCAGTAGTATAGAAGCGGGAGGGAGAACCTACGAGCAGTACTTC; cdr3_aa: CASSIEAGGRTYEQYF
v_call: TRBV7-6; clone_size: .; d_call: .; j_call: TRBJ1-1; cdr3_nt: TGTGCCAGCAGCCGTAGGGACGGAAACACTGAAGCTTTCTTT; cdr3_aa: CASSRRDGNTEAFF
v_call: TRBV7-6; clone_size: few; d_call: .; j_call: TRBJ2-7; cdr3_nt: TGTGCCAGCAGCTTAGAGGAGGGGTCCTACGAGCAGTACTTC; cdr3_aa: CASSLEEGSYEQYF
v_call: TRBV5-1; clone_size: .; d_call: .; j_call: TRBJ2-7; cdr3_nt: TGCGCCAGCAGCTTGGGACTGGGGACTTACGAGCAGTACTTC; cdr3_aa: CASSLGLGTYEQYF
v_call: TRBV7-9; clone_size: .; d_call: TRBD1; j_call: TRBJ2-1; cdr3_nt: TGTGCCAGCAGCTTAGATCTTGTACAGGGGTACTACAATGAGCAGTTCTTC; cdr3_aa: CASSLDLVQGYYNEQFF
v_call: TRBV19; clone_size: .; d_call: TRBD1; j_call: TRBJ1-1; cdr3_nt: TGTGCCAGTACCAACAGGGGGCAGAACACTGAAGCTTTCTTT; cdr3_aa: CASTNRGQNTEAFF
v_call: TRBV11-1; clone_size: .; d_call: .; j_call: TRBJ2-7; cdr3_nt: TGTGCCAGCAGCACTCCACTTCGCTACGAGCAGTACTTC; cdr3_aa: CASSTPLRYEQYF
v_call: TRBV9; clone_size: .; d_call: TRBD1; j_call: TRBJ1-2; cdr3_nt: TGTGCCAGCAGCAGATCAGGGGGTATCGGCTACACCTTC; cdr3_aa: CASSRSGGIGYTF
v_call: TRBV7-9; clone_size: few; d_call: TRBD1; j_call: TRBJ1-2; cdr3_nt: TGTGCCAGCAGTATTACAGGGGAAGGGGATGGCTACACCTTC; cdr3_aa: CASSITGEGDGYTF
v_call: TRBV9; clone_size: .; d_call: .; j_call: TRBJ2-3; cdr3_nt: TGTGCCAGCCAGGGGGGGACAGATACGCAGTATTTT; cdr3_aa: CASQGGTDTQYF
v_call: TRBV5-1; clone_size: .; d_call: .; j_call: TRBJ1-5; cdr3_nt: TGCGCCAGCAGCCAGGACGGCTATCAGCCCCAGCATTTT; cdr3_aa: CASSQDGYQPQHF
v_call: TRBV6-1; clone_size: .; d_call: .; j_call: TRBJ2-1; cdr3_nt: TGTGCCAGCAGTGAAATCACATGGGCCGTAAGCTCCTACAATGAGCAGTTCTTC; cdr3_aa: CASSEITWAVSSYNEQFF
v_call: TRBV19; clone_size: .; d_call: .; j_call: TRBJ1-6; cdr3_nt: TGTGCCAGTAGTATTAGGGGAAGCTCACCCCTCCACTTT; cdr3_aa: CASSIRGSSPLHF
v_call: TRBV10-2; clone_size: .; d_call: .; j_call: TRBJ2-1; cdr3_nt: TGCGCCAGCAGATCGACAGAGCTTGAGCAGTTCTTC; cdr3_aa: CASRSTELEQFF
v_call: TRBV19; clone_size: .; d_call: .; j_call: TRBJ2-2; cdr3_nt: TGTGCCAGTACCCCTGGGACAACGGCCGGGGAGCTGTTTTTT; cdr3_aa: CASTPGTTAGELFF
v_call: TRBV7-6; clone_size: .; d_call: .; j_call: TRBJ1-5; cdr3_nt: TGTGCCAGCAGCTTAACGGATGTAAGGGGACAGCCCCAGCATTTT; cdr3_aa: CASSLTDVRGQPQHF
v_call: TRBV29-1; clone_size: few; d_call: .; j_call: TRBJ1-1; cdr3_nt: TGCAGCGCCCGGACAGCTATCATGAACACTGAAGCTTTCTTT; cdr3_aa: CSARTAIMNTEAFF